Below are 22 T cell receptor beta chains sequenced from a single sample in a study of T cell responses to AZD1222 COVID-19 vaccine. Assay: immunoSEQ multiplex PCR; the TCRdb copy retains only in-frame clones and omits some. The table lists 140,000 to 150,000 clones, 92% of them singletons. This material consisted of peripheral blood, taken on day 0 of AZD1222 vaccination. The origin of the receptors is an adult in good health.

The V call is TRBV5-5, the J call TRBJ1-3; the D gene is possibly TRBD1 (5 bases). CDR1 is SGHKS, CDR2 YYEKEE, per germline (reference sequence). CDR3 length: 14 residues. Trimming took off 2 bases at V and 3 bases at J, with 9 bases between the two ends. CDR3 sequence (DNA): TGTGCCAGCAGCTTCGGGGGAGGTGGAAACACCATATATTTT. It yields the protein CASSFGGGGNTIYF.

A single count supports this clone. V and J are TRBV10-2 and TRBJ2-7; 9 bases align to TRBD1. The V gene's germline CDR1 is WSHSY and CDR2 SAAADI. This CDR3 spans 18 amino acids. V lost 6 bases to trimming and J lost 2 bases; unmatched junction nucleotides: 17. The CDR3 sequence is CASRDTGTGYWGTYEQYF. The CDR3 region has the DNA TGCGCCAGCAGAGATACCGGGACAGGGTACTGGGGGACCTACGAGCAGTACTTC.

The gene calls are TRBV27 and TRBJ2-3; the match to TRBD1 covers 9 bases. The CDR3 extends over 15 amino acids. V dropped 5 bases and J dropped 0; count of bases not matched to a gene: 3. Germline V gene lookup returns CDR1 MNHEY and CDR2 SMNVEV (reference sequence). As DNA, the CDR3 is TGTGCCAGCAGTCGACAGGGGGTTAGCACAGATACGCAGTATTTT. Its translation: CASSRQGVSTDTQYF.

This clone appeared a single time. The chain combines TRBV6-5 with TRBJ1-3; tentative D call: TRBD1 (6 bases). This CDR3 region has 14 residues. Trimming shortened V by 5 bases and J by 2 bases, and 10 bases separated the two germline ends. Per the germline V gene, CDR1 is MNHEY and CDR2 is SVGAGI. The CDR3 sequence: CASSLGQPGNTIYF. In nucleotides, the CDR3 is TGTGCCAGCAGTCTCGGACAGCCTGGAAACACCATATATTTT.

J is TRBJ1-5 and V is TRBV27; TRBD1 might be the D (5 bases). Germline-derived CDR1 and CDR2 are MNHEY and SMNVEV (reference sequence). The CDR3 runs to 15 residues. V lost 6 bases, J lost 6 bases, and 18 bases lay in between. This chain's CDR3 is CASRPGTEGTQPQHF. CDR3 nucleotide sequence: TGTGCCAGCAGGCCTGGGACCGAGGGCACTCAGCCCCAGCATTTT.

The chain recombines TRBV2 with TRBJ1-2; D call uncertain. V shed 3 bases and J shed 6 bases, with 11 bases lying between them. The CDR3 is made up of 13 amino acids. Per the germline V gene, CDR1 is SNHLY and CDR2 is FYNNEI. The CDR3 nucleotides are TGTGCCAGCAGTGAGAACTCCCTGGATGGCTACACCTTC. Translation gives CASSENSLDGYTF.

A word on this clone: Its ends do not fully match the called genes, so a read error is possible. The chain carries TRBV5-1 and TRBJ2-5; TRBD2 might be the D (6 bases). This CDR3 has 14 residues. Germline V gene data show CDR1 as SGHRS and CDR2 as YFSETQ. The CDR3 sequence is CASSLRTIQEAQYF. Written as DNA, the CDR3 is TGCGCCAGCAGCTTGCGGACTATCCAAGAGGCCCAGTACTTC.

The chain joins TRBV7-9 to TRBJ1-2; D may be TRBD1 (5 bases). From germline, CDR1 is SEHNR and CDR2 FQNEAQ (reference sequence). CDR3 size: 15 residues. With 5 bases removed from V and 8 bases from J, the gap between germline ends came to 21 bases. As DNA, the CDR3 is TGTGCCAGCAGCCGCCCCCCTCGACAGCTAGTAGGCTACACCTTC. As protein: CASSRPPRQLVGYTF.

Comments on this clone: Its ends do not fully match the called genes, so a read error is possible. The CDR3 loop is CASSLAEGRAHF. For the CDR3, the DNA is TGTGCCAGCAGTTTAGCGGAGGGCCGGGCCCACTTT. J is TRBJ1-4 and V is TRBV12-3 or TRBV12-4; unclear D gene. The CDR3 is 12 amino acids.

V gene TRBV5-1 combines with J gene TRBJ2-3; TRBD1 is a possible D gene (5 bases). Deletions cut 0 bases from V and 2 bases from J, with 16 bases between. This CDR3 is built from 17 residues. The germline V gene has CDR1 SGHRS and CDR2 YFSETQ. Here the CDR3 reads CASSLEPIGRATDTQYF. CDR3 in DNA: TGCGCCAGCAGCTTGGAACCTATAGGCAGGGCCACAGATACGCAGTATTTT.

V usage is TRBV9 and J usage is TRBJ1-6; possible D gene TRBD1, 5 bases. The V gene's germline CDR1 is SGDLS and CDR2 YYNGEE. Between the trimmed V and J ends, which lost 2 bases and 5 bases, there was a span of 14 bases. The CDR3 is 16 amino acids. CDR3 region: CASSVGRAYDNSPLHF. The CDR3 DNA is TGTGCCAGCAGCGTCGGCAGGGCTTACGATAATTCACCCCTCCACTTT.

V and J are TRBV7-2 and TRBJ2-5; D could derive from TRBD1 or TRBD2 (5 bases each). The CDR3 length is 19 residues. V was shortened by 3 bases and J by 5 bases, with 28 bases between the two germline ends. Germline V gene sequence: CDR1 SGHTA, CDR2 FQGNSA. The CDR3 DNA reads TGTGCCAGCAGCTTGGGCCTGACCCCGGGACCCCAAGGGCGGGAGACCCAGTACTTC. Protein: CASSLGLTPGPQGRETQYF.

CDR3 loop: CASSPDRDRGGYTF. The CDR3 nucleotides are TGTGCCAGCTCCCCCGACCGAGACCGGGGTGGCTACACCTTC. V usage is TRBV18 and J usage is TRBJ1-2, with unresolved D. This CDR3 has 14 amino acids. The ends were cut back, 6 bases at V and 7 bases at J, with 18 bases in the middle. Per the germline V gene, CDR1 is KGHSH and CDR2 is LQKENI.

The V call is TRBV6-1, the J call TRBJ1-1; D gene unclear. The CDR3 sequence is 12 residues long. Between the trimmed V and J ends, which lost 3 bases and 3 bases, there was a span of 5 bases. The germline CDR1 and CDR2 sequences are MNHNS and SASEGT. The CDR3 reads CASSEVYTEAFF. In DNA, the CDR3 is TGTGCCAGCAGTGAGGTGTACACTGAAGCTTTCTTT.

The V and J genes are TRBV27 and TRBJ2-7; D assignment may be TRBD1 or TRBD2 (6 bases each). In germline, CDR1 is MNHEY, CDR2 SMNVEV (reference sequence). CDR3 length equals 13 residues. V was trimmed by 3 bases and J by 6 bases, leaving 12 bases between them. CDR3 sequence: CASSFGGAGEQYF. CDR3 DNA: TGTGCCAGCAGTTTCGGGGGCGCGGGCGAGCAGTACTTC.

DNA for the CDR3: TGTGCCAGCAGCCAATTGAACCCCTTGGGACAGGGGGCAGGCAATCAGCCCCAGCATTTT. Translated, it gives CASSQLNPLGQGAGNQPQHF. The V call is TRBV16, the J call TRBJ1-5; 12 nucleotides align to TRBD1. J was trimmed by 2 bases and V by 1 base; bases with no gene match: 12. Germline V lookup: CDR1 KGHSY, CDR2 FQNENV. This CDR3 spans 20 amino acids.

CDR3 region: CASSLFLGRDFSLNQVSVYGYTF. Written as DNA, the CDR3 is TGTGCCAGCAGTTTATTTCTCGGGAGGGACTTTTCGCTGAACCAGGTTTCGGTCTATGGCTACACCTTC. This sequence joins TRBV28 and TRBJ1-2; D may be TRBD1 (5 bases). The CDR3 runs 23 residues. Germline CDR1 is MDHEN and CDR2 is SYDVKM. Trimming shortened V by 1 base and J by 4 bases, and 37 bases separated the two germline ends.

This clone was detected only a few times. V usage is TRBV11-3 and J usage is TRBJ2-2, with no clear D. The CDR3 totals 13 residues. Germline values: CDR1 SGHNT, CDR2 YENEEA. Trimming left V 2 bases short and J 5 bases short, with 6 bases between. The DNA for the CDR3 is TGTGCCAGCAGCTTATTTCCGACCGGGGAGCTGTTTTTT. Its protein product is CASSLFPTGELFF.

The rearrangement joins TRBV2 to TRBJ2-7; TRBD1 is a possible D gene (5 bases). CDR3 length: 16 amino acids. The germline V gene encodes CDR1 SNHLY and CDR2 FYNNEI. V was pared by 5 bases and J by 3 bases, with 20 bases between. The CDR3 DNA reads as TGTGCCAGCAGTCTTAGACAGCTTCAGATTTTCTACGAGCAGTACTTC. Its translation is CASSLRQLQIFYEQYF.

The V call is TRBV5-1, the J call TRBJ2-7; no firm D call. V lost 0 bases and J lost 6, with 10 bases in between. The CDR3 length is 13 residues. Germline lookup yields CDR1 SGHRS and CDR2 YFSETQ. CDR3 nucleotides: TGCGCCAGCAGCTTGGAGCTTAGAGGCGAGCAGTACTTC. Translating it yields CASSLELRGEQYF.

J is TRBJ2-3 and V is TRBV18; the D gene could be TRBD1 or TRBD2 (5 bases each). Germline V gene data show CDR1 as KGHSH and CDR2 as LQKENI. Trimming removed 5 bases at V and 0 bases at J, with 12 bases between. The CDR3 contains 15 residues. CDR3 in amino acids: CASSGDLSSTDTQYF. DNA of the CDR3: TGTGCCAGCTCAGGGGACCTCTCTAGCACAGATACGCAGTATTTT.

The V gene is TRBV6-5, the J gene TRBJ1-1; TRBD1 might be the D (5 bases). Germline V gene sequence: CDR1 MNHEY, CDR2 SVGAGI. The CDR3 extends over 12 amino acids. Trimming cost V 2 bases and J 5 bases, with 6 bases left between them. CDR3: CASSYGGTEAFF. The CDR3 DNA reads TGTGCCAGCAGTTACGGGGGTACTGAAGCTTTCTTT.